Listed below are T cell receptor beta chains from one sample, sequenced in a study of blood T cell repertoires in COVID-19. Clones were sequenced by immunoSEQ multiplex PCR, and TCRdb holds only the in-frame ones, with some missing. The table records under 250,000 clones, around 86% of them present only once. Sequenced: peripheral blood. The receptors derive from a woman aged 70-85 years with active or convalescent COVID-19. Both conserved end residues are part of each CDR3. The order of the fields is V gene, J gene, D gene, clone size, CDR3 protein, CDR3 DNA. D genes are given only for firm matches. Some rows have no size entry. The others give once, few or many, or a class for an expanded clone.

>TRBV12-3/TRBV12-4|TRBJ2-1|-|-
CASSSGTVSFF
TGTGCCAGCAGTTCGGGGACTGTCTCCTTCTTC
>TRBV6-2/TRBV6-3|TRBJ2-3|TRBD2|-
CASSYSLRTSGGGDTQYF
TGTGCCAGCAGTTACTCCCTCCGGACTAGCGGGGGGGGAGATACGCAGTATTTT
>TRBV5-1|TRBJ2-1|-|-
CASTAATPYNEQFF
TGCGCCAGCACCGCTGCTACTCCCTACAATGAGCAGTTCTTC
>TRBV5-6|TRBJ1-2|-|-
CASGDGNYGYTF
TGTGCCAGCGGAGACGGAAACTATGGCTACACCTTC
>TRBV6-2/TRBV6-3|TRBJ1-2|TRBD1|-
CASSYGTGSYGYTF
TGTGCCAGCAGTTACGGGACAGGGAGCTATGGCTACACCTTC
>TRBV7-9|TRBJ2-1|-|-
CASSPTTYEQFF
TGTGCCAGCAGCCCCACGACTTATGAGCAGTTCTTC
>TRBV5-6|TRBJ1-5|TRBD1|-
CASSQRGTGVGGNQPQHF
TGTGCCAGCAGCCAACGCGGGACAGGGGTAGGAGGGAATCAGCCCCAGCATTTT
>TRBV11-3|TRBJ1-2|-|-
CASSKDSGGYTF
TGTGCCAGCAGCAAGGACTCAGGTGGCTACACCTTC
>TRBV6-5|TRBJ1-1|-|-
CASSIGAEAFF
TGTGCCAGCAGCATCGGGGCTGAAGCTTTCTTT
>TRBV6-5|TRBJ1-2|-|-
CASSLGTRGRNTF
TGTGCCAGCAGTTTGGGGACTCGGGGCCGAAACACCTTC
>TRBV5-1|TRBJ1-1|-|-
CASSLQTGNTEAFF
TGCGCCAGCAGCTTACAAACAGGGAACACTGAAGCTTTCTTT
>TRBV15|TRBJ1-2|TRBD1|-
CATSISGQGVGYTF
TGTGCCACCAGCATATCGGGACAGGGGGTCGGCTACACCTTC
>TRBV19|TRBJ2-3|-|-
CASSQRSAQYF
TGTGCCAGCTCCCAGAGGTCGGCGCAGTATTTT
>TRBV9|TRBJ2-1|TRBD2|-
CASSPTWASGYNEQFF
TGTGCCAGCAGCCCTACCTGGGCTAGCGGTTACAATGAGCAGTTCTTC
>TRBV7-2|TRBJ1-2|-|-
CASSPGFSNYGYTF
TGTGCCAGCAGTCCAGGTTTCTCCAACTATGGCTACACCTTC
>TRBV7-9|TRBJ2-7|-|-
CASISEDSWEQYF
TGTGCCAGCATTAGCGAGGACTCCTGGGAGCAGTACTTC
>TRBV9|TRBJ2-5|-|-
CASSVAQGRGETQYF
TGTGCCAGCAGCGTAGCTCAAGGCCGGGGGGAGACCCAGTACTTC
>TRBV4-3|TRBJ1-1|-|-
CASSQELRNGEAFF
TGCGCCAGCAGCCAAGAGTTGAGAAACGGTGAAGCTTTCTTT
>TRBV4-3|TRBJ2-4|TRBD2|-
CASSQEYSGGFNIQYF
TGCGCCAGCAGCCAAGAGTATAGCGGGGGCTTCAACATTCAGTACTTC
>TRBV24-1|TRBJ1-2|-|-
CATSDSYYGYTF
TGTGCCACCAGTGACTCCTATTATGGCTACACCTTC
>TRBV2|TRBJ2-6|TRBD1|-
CASSSRDRGTSGANVLTF
TGTGCCAGCTCGTCCCGGGACAGGGGGACCTCTGGGGCCAACGTCCTGACTTTC
>TRBV11-2|TRBJ1-6|-|-
CASSTYRGNSPLHF
TGTGCCAGCAGCACATACCGAGGGAATTCACCCCTCCACTTT
>TRBV29-1|TRBJ2-2|-|-
CSVELRGSGPSATGELFF
TGCAGCGTTGAGCTTAGGGGCAGCGGGCCGTCGGCCACCGGGGAGCTGTTTTTT
>TRBV6-5|TRBJ1-2|-|-
CASSYQSGEGGYTF
TGTGCCAGCAGTTACCAGTCAGGGGAGGGAGGCTACACCTTC
>TRBV5-6|TRBJ1-6|-|-
CASSLLQRPSGPLHF
TGTGCCAGCAGCTTACTCCAGCGGCCCTCGGGGCCCCTCCACTTT
>TRBV24-1|TRBJ1-2|-|-
CATSDFDRNYGYTF
TGTGCCACCAGTGATTTTGACAGGAACTATGGCTACACCTTC
>TRBV7-2|TRBJ2-3|TRBD2|-
CASSERGGGVDTQYF
TGTGCCAGCAGCGAGAGAGGCGGGGGGGTAGATACGCAGTATTTT
>TRBV3-1/TRBV3-2|TRBJ2-5|TRBD2|-
CASSLPVLSGGAESQYF
TGTGCCAGCAGCCTCCCTGTTCTTAGCGGGGGGGCCGAGTCCCAGTACTTC
>TRBV7-2|TRBJ2-2|-|-
CASSLIQGLTGELFF
TGTGCCAGCAGCTTAATCCAGGGGTTGACCGGGGAGCTGTTTTTT
>TRBV19|TRBJ1-3|-|-
CASSLIANTIYF
TGTGCCAGTAGCCTAATCGCGAACACCATATATTTT
>TRBV5-5|TRBJ2-2|TRBD1|-
CASSLRQGRDTGELFF
TGTGCCAGCAGCCTAAGACAGGGAAGGGACACCGGGGAGCTGTTTTTT
>TRBV5-1|TRBJ2-7|-|-
CASSYTGFHEQYF
TGCGCCAGCAGCTATACAGGGTTCCACGAGCAGTACTTC
>TRBV5-5|TRBJ2-4|TRBD1|-
CASSLPLRQGMAKNIQYF
TGTGCCAGCAGCTTGCCCCTGCGACAGGGGATGGCCAAAAACATTCAGTACTTC
>TRBV2|TRBJ1-1|-|-
CASSAPEGTEAFF
TGTGCCAGCAGTGCCCCGGAGGGAACTGAAGCTTTCTTT
>TRBV14|TRBJ1-2|-|few
CASSPLRGGGYTF
TGTGCCAGCAGCCCCCTAAGGGGAGGTGGCTACACCTTC
>TRBV5-1|TRBJ1-4|-|few
CASSLAGSPTNEKLFF
TGCGCCAGCAGCTTGGCCGGGAGTCCAACTAATGAAAAACTGTTTTTT
>TRBV7-8|TRBJ1-5|-|-
CASSLDTGEGNQPQHF
TGTGCCAGCAGCTTAGATACAGGAGAGGGCAATCAGCCCCAGCATTTT
>TRBV12-5|TRBJ2-1|TRBD2|-
CASGLVLGSGVNEQFF
TGTGCTAGTGGTTTGGTACTGGGTAGCGGGGTGAATGAGCAGTTCTTC
>TRBV7-2|TRBJ1-6|-|-
CASSLSQGMGSPLHF
TGTGCCAGCAGCTTATCCCAGGGGATGGGTTCACCCCTCCACTTT
>TRBV6-2/TRBV6-3|TRBJ2-6|-|-
CASSHGGSGANVLTF
TGTGCCAGCAGCCACGGGGGCTCTGGGGCCAACGTCCTGACTTTC
>TRBV11-3|TRBJ1-3|TRBD1|-
CASSLASGTGTGNTIYF
TGTGCCAGCAGCTTAGCCTCCGGGACAGGGACAGGAAACACCATATATTTT
>TRBV6-5|TRBJ1-5|-|once
CASIQGRGENQPQHF
TGTGCCAGCATCCAGGGCCGGGGGGAGAATCAGCCCCAGCATTTT
>TRBV6-2/TRBV6-3|TRBJ1-2|TRBD1|few
CASSPRDSGYTF
TGTGCCAGCAGTCCCCGGGACAGCGGCTACACCTTC
>TRBV4-3|TRBJ2-3|-|-
CASGGNLGDTQYF
TGCGCCAGCGGGGGGAATTTAGGAGATACGCAGTATTTT
>TRBV19|TRBJ1-3|-|-
CASSITPRGRNTIYF
TGTGCCAGTAGTATAACCCCTAGGGGCAGAAACACCATATATTTT